The following is a TCR beta chain sequence with its context. The antigen is unknown. This may come from a read error, since a much larger clone is one base off. V was shortened by 1 base and J by 1 base, with 7 bases between the two germline ends. CDR1 is MNHEY, CDR2 SVGEGT, per germline. CDR3 length equals 14 residues. This sample is drawn from a study of tumor and adjacent non-tumor tissue in lung cancer. Study summary: There were some 11 adenocarcinoma, 2 squamous cell carcinoma and 1 small cell lung cancer cases. Each sample yielded approximately 4 million productive TCRbeta reads on average. Regarding the study as a whole: Normal lung showed higher cumulative top 100 clone frequency than tumor.

RNA was extracted from bulk tissue without any cell sorting. This non-tumor lung sample came from over 3 cm beyond the tumor edge. Three rounds of nested PCR, following a modified ARM-PCR protocol, produced the TCRbeta library. Each CDR3 protein is one row after TCRdb ran MiXCR on the multiplex PCR reads. This sample carries 90,000 to 100,000 distinct CDR3 sequences, 80% of them seen once, and the ten largest clones take roughly 29%. The chain links TRBV6-2 or TRBV6-3 to TRBJ1-1, with TRBD1 as a possible D gene (6 bases). This sequence was found in a man in his fifties or sixties with small cell lung cancer. The source material was distant non-tumor lung tissue. CDR3 in amino acids: CASSYLTGNTEAFF. The CDR3 DNA sequence: TGTGCCAGCAGTTACTTGACAGGGAACACTGAAGCTTTCTTT.